The T cell receptor (beta chain) described here comes from a study of T cell responses to AZD1222 COVID-19 vaccine. Overall study context: Second-dose intervals near 4 or 12 weeks were combined. General study results and limits: It should be noted that donors were predominantly white British and more often female, and clonal diversity was possibly underestimated. Two AZD1222 administrations were followed by greater Spike-specific TCR breadth and depth. Among those given AZD1222, only six were seropositive at baseline.

Germline V gene data show CDR1 as MNHEY and CDR2 as SVGAGI. The CDR3 loop spans 12 amino acids. V lost 4 bases and J lost 4, with 8 bases in between. This clone showed up just once. Its target is not known. Sequencing used immunoSEQ multiplex PCR; TCRdb keeps in-frame clones, though not all of them. Altogether 90,000 to 110,000 clones are present, about 81% being singletons, with the ten largest covering 5%. The V call is TRBV6-5, the J call TRBJ2-7, with no clear D. The specimen comprised peripheral blood, sampled on day 0 of AZD1222 vaccination. The sequence came from an adult in good health. The DNA for the CDR3 is TGTGCCAGCAGTTCGCTAGATTACGAGCAGTACTTC. This encodes CASSSLDYEQYF.